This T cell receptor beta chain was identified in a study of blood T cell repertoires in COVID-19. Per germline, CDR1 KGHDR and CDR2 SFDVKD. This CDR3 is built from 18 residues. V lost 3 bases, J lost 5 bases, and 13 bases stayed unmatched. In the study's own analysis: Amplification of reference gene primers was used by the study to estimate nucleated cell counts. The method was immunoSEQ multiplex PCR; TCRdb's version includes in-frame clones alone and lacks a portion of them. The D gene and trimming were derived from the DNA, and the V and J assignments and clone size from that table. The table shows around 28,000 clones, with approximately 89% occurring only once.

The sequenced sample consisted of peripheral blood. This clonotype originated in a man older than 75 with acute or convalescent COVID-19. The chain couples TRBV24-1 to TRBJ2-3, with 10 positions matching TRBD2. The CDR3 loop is CATSDPRRASGSGDTQYF. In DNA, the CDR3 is TGTGCCACCAGTGATCCTCGGCGGGCTAGCGGGAGTGGAGATACGCAGTATTTT.